These 18 T cell receptor beta chains were sequenced from one sample in a study of lymphopenia after photon versus proton radiotherapy (dated by TCRdb to between 2018 and 2021). Libraries were prepared through the immunoSEQ multiplex PCR assay. Drawn from immuneACCESS, this table holds only the in-frame rearrangements with V and J called that TCRdb kept. Clones are partly lost; checked studies trace under half to an unresolved V gene and leave the rest unexplained. Present in this sample are 25,000 to 30,000 clones, 80% to 85% of which were seen just once. The ten largest clones add up to under 4.5% of the sample. The sequencing here drew on peripheral blood, taken from a patient treated with photon-based radiotherapy. These receptors all stem from a woman between 45 and 60 years old with pancreatic cancer.

The genes are TRBV19 and TRBJ2-1; D gene unclear. There are 15 residues in the CDR3. Trimming stripped 6 bases from V and 0 bases from J, with 12 bases between. The germline gives CDR1 LNHDA, CDR2 SQIVND (reference sequence). The DNA for the CDR3 is TGTGCCAGTAGCACGACTTTCAACTCCTACAATGAGCAGTTCTTC. Translating gives CASSTTFNSYNEQFF.

The rearrangement uses TRBV6-6 and TRBJ1-1, with no clear D. The germline gives CDR1 MNHNY, CDR2 SVGAGI (reference sequence). Trimming took off 3 bases at V and 0 bases at J, with 11 bases between the two ends. The CDR3 has 15 amino acids. The CDR3 sequence is CASSYSGNLNTEAFF. DNA of the CDR3: TGTGCCAGCAGTTATTCCGGAAATCTGAACACTGAAGCTTTCTTT.

The CDR3 coding sequence is TGTGCCAGCAGTTTATCCAGTGGGAATCAGCCCCAGCATTTT. Its translation is CASSLSSGNQPQHF. The chain recombines TRBV28 with TRBJ1-5; D remains unclear. V gave up 1 base and J gave up 4 bases, with 8 bases separating them. Germline assignment: CDR1 MDHEN and CDR2 SYDVKM. This CDR3 spans 14 amino acids.

The chain links TRBV7-9 to TRBJ2-2, with D perhaps matching TRBD2 (5 bases). Deletions cut 0 bases from V and 1 base from J, with 9 bases between. CDR3 length: 16 residues. Germline V gives CDR1 SEHNR, CDR2 FQNEAQ (reference sequence). The CDR3 bases are TGTGCCAGCAGCTTAGCGCTCGGACTGAACACCGGGGAGCTGTTTTTT. Its protein product is CASSLALGLNTGELFF.

This sequence joins TRBV7-2 and TRBJ2-5; a weak D match, TRBD1 (5 bases). CDR3 length: 12 residues. V lost 0 bases and J lost 6, with 5 bases in between. Germline lookup yields CDR1 SGHTA and CDR2 FQGNSA. CDR3: CASSLAGQTQYF. The CDR3 DNA follows: TGTGCCAGCAGCTTAGCGGGGCAGACCCAGTACTTC.

The chain couples TRBV7-6 to TRBJ2-1; 8 nucleotides align to TRBD1. With V trimmed by 1 base and J by 6 bases, 14 bases remained unmatched. The CDR3 runs 18 residues. The germline V gene has CDR1 SGHVS and CDR2 FNYEAQ. The CDR3 DNA reads TGTGCCAGCAGCTTAGGGACAGGGTCCCATCTACTCCCCAATGAGCAGTTCTTC. Its translation: CASSLGTGSHLLPNEQFF.

The J gene is TRBJ2-7, the V gene TRBV7-2; 7 nucleotides match TRBD1. Germline CDR1 and CDR2: SGHTA and FQGNSA. The CDR3 loop spans 15 amino acids. The J segment lost 5 bases and the V segment lost 7 bases, leaving 14 bases of the junction unmatched. CDR3: CASITSGRGKNEQYF. CDR3 sequence (DNA): TGTGCCAGCATTACGTCGGGCAGGGGGAAGAACGAGCAGTACTTC.

The chain uses TRBV9 and TRBJ1-2, with D possibly matching TRBD1 (6 bases). Between the trimmed V and J ends, which lost 2 bases and 4 bases, there was a span of 15 bases. CDR3 length equals 15 residues. CDR1 and CDR2 (germline): SGDLS, YYNGEE. CDR3: CASSVQEGGPYGYTF. CDR3 bases: TGTGCCAGCAGCGTCCAGGAGGGGGGGCCCTATGGCTACACCTTC.

The rearrangement joins TRBV10-1 to TRBJ2-2; 7 nucleotides match TRBD1. From germline, CDR1 is WNHNN and CDR2 SYGVQD (reference sequence). The length of the CDR3 is 15 residues. V dropped 4 bases and J dropped 1; count of bases not matched to a gene: 3. The CDR3 region is CASSVDRENTGELFF. CDR3 sequence (DNA): TGCGCCAGCAGTGTAGACAGGGAGAACACCGGGGAGCTGTTTTTT.

CDR3 region: CASSDKTGGGGYTF. The CDR3 DNA reads as TGTGCCAGCAGCGATAAAACCGGGGGCGGTGGCTACACCTTC. The gene calls are TRBV9 and TRBJ1-2; D might be TRBD1 (6 bases). The ends were cut back, 3 bases at V and 7 bases at J, with 16 bases in the middle. The CDR3 runs to 14 residues. Germline CDR1 reads SGDLS; CDR2 reads YYNGEE.

The V gene is TRBV6-1, the J gene TRBJ1-3; 9 bases are a match to TRBD1. CDR3 length: 15 residues. The germline V gene has CDR1 MNHNS and CDR2 SASEGT. With 2 bases clipped from V and 5 bases from J, the junction kept 4 bases outside the gene matches. CDR3 region: CASSETGQGRNTIYF. The DNA of the CDR3 is TGTGCCAGCAGTGAAACGGGACAGGGAAGAAACACCATATATTTT.

The chain recombines TRBV5-1 with TRBJ1-3, with 10 bases fitting TRBD1. J was trimmed by 0 bases and V by 4 bases; bases with no gene match: 4. Germline V gene lookup returns CDR1 SGHRS and CDR2 YFSETQ. The CDR3 is 16 residues long. CDR3 loop: CASSHGQGDSGNTIYF. CDR3 nucleotide sequence: TGCGCCAGCAGCCACGGACAGGGGGACTCTGGAAACACCATATATTTT.

The chain couples TRBV5-6 to TRBJ2-1; D remains unclear. CDR3 length: 11 residues. V dropped 0 bases and J dropped 8 bases, with 3 bases sitting between them. From germline, CDR1 is SGHDT and CDR2 YYEEEE. The CDR3 DNA is TGTGCCAGCAGCTTGGGATATGAGCAGTTCTTC. Amino acids: CASSLGYEQFF.

The J gene is TRBJ2-7, the V gene TRBV28; TRBD1 or TRBD2 may be the D gene (6 bases each). Germline V gene data show CDR1 as MDHEN and CDR2 as SYDVKM. Trimming stripped 3 bases from V and 6 bases from J, with 12 bases between. This CDR3 region has 13 residues. The CDR3 DNA follows: TGTGCCAGCAGTTTTGGGGGGCTGGGCGAGCAGTACTTC. It encodes CASSFGGLGEQYF.

The rearrangement joins TRBV7-6 to TRBJ2-3; TRBD2 matches 14 bases. The germline gives CDR1 SGHVS, CDR2 FNYEAQ. The CDR3 is 16 amino acids. V was pared by 5 bases and J by 4 bases, with 5 bases of the junction left unmatched. Written as DNA, the CDR3 is TGTGCCAGCAGCCCCCGACTAGCGGGAGGGCCAGATACGCAGTATTTT. Translating gives CASSPRLAGGPDTQYF.

The chain couples TRBV19 to TRBJ1-1; TRBD1 matches 11 bases. J was trimmed by 0 bases and V by 10 bases; bases with no gene match: 4. The CDR3 spans 14 residues. The germline V gene has CDR1 LNHDA and CDR2 SQIVND (reference sequence). The DNA of the CDR3 is TGTGCCATTCGGACAGGGGGCTTGAACACTGAAGCTTTCTTT. It yields the protein CAIRTGGLNTEAFF.

This chain connects TRBV14 to TRBJ2-7; a weak D match, TRBD1 (6 bases). Germline assignment: CDR1 SGHDN and CDR2 FVKESK. The CDR3 length is 17 residues. Trimming removed 3 bases from V and 6 bases from J, with 24 bases in between. CDR3 residues: CASSQAVGRRGNGEQYF. The CDR3 coding sequence is TGTGCCAGCAGCCAGGCGGTGGGACGAAGGGGGAATGGCGAGCAGTACTTC.

The chain has TRBV9 and TRBJ2-7; D is perhaps TRBD2 (6 bases). Deletions cut 0 bases from V and 4 bases from J, with 8 bases between. CDR1 and CDR2 (germline): SGDLS, YYNGEE. The CDR3 loop spans 13 amino acids. In nucleotides, the CDR3 is TGTGCCAGCAGCGTAGCCCGGGGGTACGAGCAGTACTTC. Residues: CASSVARGYEQYF.